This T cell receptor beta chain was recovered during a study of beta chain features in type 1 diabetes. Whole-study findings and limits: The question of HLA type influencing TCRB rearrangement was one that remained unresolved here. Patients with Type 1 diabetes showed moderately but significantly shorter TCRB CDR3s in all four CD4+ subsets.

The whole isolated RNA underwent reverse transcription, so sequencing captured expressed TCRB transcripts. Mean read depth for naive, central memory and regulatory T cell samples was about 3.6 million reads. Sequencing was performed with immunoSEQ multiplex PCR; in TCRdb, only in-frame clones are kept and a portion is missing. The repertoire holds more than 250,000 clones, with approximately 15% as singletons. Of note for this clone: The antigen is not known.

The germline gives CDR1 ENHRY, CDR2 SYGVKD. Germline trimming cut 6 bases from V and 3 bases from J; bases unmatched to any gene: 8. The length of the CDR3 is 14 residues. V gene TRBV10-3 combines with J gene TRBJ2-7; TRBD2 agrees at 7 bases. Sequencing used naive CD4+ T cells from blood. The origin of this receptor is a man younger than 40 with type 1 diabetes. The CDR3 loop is CAIRGRGPFYEQYF. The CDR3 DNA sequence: TGTGCCATCAGGGGGAGGGGTCCTTTCTACGAGCAGTACTTC.